Shown below are 28 T cell receptor beta chains from a single sample sequenced in a study of high-grade serous ovarian cancer treatment subgroups. Tumor tissue was taken before any definitive surgery or chemotherapy was given. Assay: immunoSEQ multiplex PCR; the TCRdb copy retains only in-frame clones and omits some. The sample includes some 15,000 clones, 86% of them seen just once. The sample was tumor tissue. The receptor set was obtained from a human donor with high-grade serous ovarian cancer.

V usage is TRBV10-1 and J usage is TRBJ2-1, with 12 positions matching TRBD2. This CDR3 has 17 amino acids. Germline loops: CDR1 WNHNN, CDR2 SYGVQD (reference sequence). V gave up 5 bases and J gave up 5 bases; unmatched junction bases: 10. This CDR3 reads CASSMTSGGRGHNEQFF. CDR3 in DNA: TGCGCCAGCAGTATGACTAGCGGGGGCCGAGGGCACAATGAGCAGTTCTTC.

The V and J genes are TRBV6-1 and TRBJ1-2, with D uncertain. The V gene's germline CDR1 is MNHNS and CDR2 SASEGT. This CDR3 has 10 residues. The ends were cut back, 8 bases at V and 7 bases at J, with 8 bases in the middle. The CDR3 spells CASLFPGYTF. The CDR3 coding sequence is TGTGCCAGCCTGTTCCCTGGCTACACCTTC.

This rearrangement joins TRBV2 to TRBJ2-5; possible D gene TRBD2, 5 bases. Germline assignment: CDR1 SNHLY and CDR2 FYNNEI. CDR3 length equals 13 residues. With 11 bases removed from V and 5 bases from J, the gap between germline ends came to 18 bases. As DNA, the CDR3 is TGTGCCGGAACAAGCGAAAGAGGGGAGACCCAGTACTTC. This codes for CAGTSERGETQYF.

V is TRBV11-2 and J is TRBJ2-7; 9 bases align to TRBD1. Germline V CDR1 and CDR2: SGHAT, FQNNGV. With V trimmed by 0 bases and J by 1 base, 4 bases remained unmatched. The CDR3 runs 16 residues. CDR3 bases: TGTGCCAGCAGCTTAGATTTAGGACAGGGGTCCTACGAGCAGTACTTC. It encodes CASSLDLGQGSYEQYF. Variable domain in full (rest from reference TRBV11-2 and TRBJ2-7): EAGVAQSPRYKIIEKRQSVAFWCNPISGHATLYWYQQILGQGPKLLIQFQNNGVVDDSQLPKDRFSAERLKGVDSTLKIQPAKLEDSAVYLCASSLDLGQGSYEQYFGPGTRLTVT.

The V and J genes are TRBV6-5 and TRBJ2-3; D gene unclear. Germline V gene lookup returns CDR1 MNHEY and CDR2 SVGAGI. The CDR3 has 16 amino acids. Trimming took off 3 bases at V and 0 bases at J, with 13 bases between the two ends. The CDR3 loop is CASSYSRAFSTDTQYF. In nucleotides, the CDR3 is TGTGCCAGCAGTTATTCCCGGGCTTTTAGCACAGATACGCAGTATTTT.

V is TRBV9 and J is TRBJ2-3, with TRBD2 matching over 12 bases. Trimming at V came to 3 bases and at J to 4 bases, leaving 6 bases not matched to a gene. Germline values: CDR1 SGDLS, CDR2 YYNGEE. The CDR3 totals 16 residues. CDR3 amino acids: CASSASGGGLADTQYF. CDR3 coding DNA: TGTGCCAGCAGCGCTAGCGGGGGGGGGTTGGCAGATACGCAGTATTTT.

The J gene is TRBJ2-7, the V gene TRBV2; 11 positions agree with TRBD1. V lost 6 bases, J lost 7 bases, and 8 bases stayed unmatched. There are 14 residues in the CDR3. The germline gives CDR1 SNHLY, CDR2 FYNNEI. The CDR3 nucleotides read TGTGCCAGCAGCGTTGGGACAGGGGGTGGGGAGCAGTACTTC. This sequence encodes CASSVGTGGGEQYF.

V is TRBV30 and J is TRBJ1-5; maybe TRBD1 (5 bases). V shed 4 bases and J shed 0 bases, with 7 bases lying between them. This CDR3 is 13 amino acids long. CDR1 and CDR2 (germline): GTSNPN, SVGIG (reference sequence). The CDR3 coding sequence is TGTGCCTGGAATGGGGGTAGCAATCAGCCCCAGCATTTT. Residues: CAWNGGSNQPQHF.

The gene calls are TRBV27 and TRBJ2-7, with 7 bases matching TRBD1. The CDR3 is made up of 15 amino acids. V shed 4 bases and J 2 bases; nucleotides not matched to a gene: 8. Germline CDR1 MNHEY, CDR2 SMNVEV (reference sequence). CDR3 protein: CASSYRQGLAYEQYF. Here the CDR3 DNA reads TGTGCCAGCAGTTACCGACAGGGATTAGCCTACGAGCAGTACTTC.

The chain joins TRBV7-6 to TRBJ2-1; no definite D call. Germline loops: CDR1 SGHVS, CDR2 FNYEAQ. Trimming took 5 bases from V and 4 from J, leaving 3 bases between them. The CDR3 loop spans 11 amino acids. The CDR3 DNA is TGTGCCAGCAGCGCGTACAATGAGCAGTTCTTC. It translates to CASSAYNEQFF.

J is TRBJ2-3 and V is TRBV21-1; the listed D gene, TRBD2, was not tested against the DNA. TRBV21-1 constitutes a pseudogene. The CDR3 is 17 amino acids. The CDR3 loop reads CASSRPGGAFSTDTQYF. Here the CDR3 DNA reads TGTGCCAGCAGCCGCCCCGGGGGGGCCTTTAGCACAGATACGCAGTATTTT.

The chain uses TRBV27 and TRBJ2-3, with a weak D call TRBD1 (5 bases). CDR3 size: 15 residues. Trimming pared 7 bases from V and 4 bases from J, leaving 18 bases between. Germline V gives CDR1 MNHEY, CDR2 SMNVEV (reference sequence). The CDR3 protein is CASTVGLNGADTQYF. DNA of the CDR3: TGTGCCAGCACCGTGGGGCTTAATGGGGCAGATACGCAGTATTTT.

The V call is TRBV6-6, the J call TRBJ2-7; 7 nucleotides match TRBD2. CDR1 and CDR2 from the germline V gene are MNHNY and SVGAGI (reference sequence). The CDR3 contains 13 residues. The ends lost 6 bases at V and 4 bases at J; junction bases unmatched: 6. The CDR3 coding sequence is TGTGCCAGCAGGCTCGGGGGGTCATACGAGCAGTACTTC. Its translation is CASRLGGSYEQYF.

The rearrangement links TRBV10-3 to TRBJ2-7; D is undetermined. The CDR3 is 13 residues long. Germline loops: CDR1 ENHRY, CDR2 SYGVKD. The ends were cut back, 1 base at V and 5 bases at J, with 9 bases in the middle. CDR3 sequence (DNA): TGTGCCATCAGTGAGTTGAGTTGGGACGAGCAGTACTTC. Translating it yields CAISELSWDEQYF.

The chain employs TRBV2 and TRBJ1-1; 12 bases line up with TRBD1. The CDR3 is 15 amino acids. The germline gives CDR1 SNHLY, CDR2 FYNNEI. V was clipped by 6 bases and J by 5 bases; unmatched bases: 7. The CDR3 loop is CASSLGQGAWTEAFF. CDR3 bases: TGTGCCAGCAGCTTGGGACAGGGGGCTTGGACTGAAGCTTTCTTT.

This clone was picked up one time. V usage is TRBV18 and J usage is TRBJ2-1, with 8 bases matching TRBD2. Germline CDR1 is KGHSH and CDR2 is LQKENI. The CDR3 loop spans 16 amino acids. J was trimmed by 4 bases and V by 2 bases; bases with no gene match: 7. As DNA, the CDR3 is TGTGCCAGCTCACCAGCGAGCGGGGGCGGATACAATGAGCAGTTCTTC. Amino acids: CASSPASGGGYNEQFF.

The rearrangement links TRBV15 to TRBJ1-1; D uncertain. The germline V gene encodes CDR1 LNHNV and CDR2 YYDKDF (reference sequence). The CDR3 covers 13 residues. V dropped 3 bases and J dropped 1 base, with 6 bases sitting between them. The CDR3 DNA sequence: TGTGCCACCAGCAGCGATGAGAACACTGAAGCTTTCTTT. This sequence encodes CATSSDENTEAFF.

CDR3 nucleotides: TGTGCCAGCAGTATAGGGACTAGCGGGGCAGTGCGGTACTTC. It is translated as CASSIGTSGAVRYF. The chain joins TRBV27 to TRBJ2-7; 13 bases are a match to TRBD2. V dropped 5 bases and J dropped 12; count of bases not matched to a gene: 10. Germline V gene lookup returns CDR1 MNHEY and CDR2 SMNVEV (reference sequence). The CDR3 totals 14 residues.

This chain joins TRBV6-5 and TRBJ2-7; unclear D gene. The CDR3 loop spans 14 amino acids. Trimming cost V 4 bases and J 2 bases, with 12 bases left between them. CDR1 and CDR2 from the germline V gene are MNHEY and SVGAGI. The CDR3 coding sequence is TGTGCCAGCAGTTCCGACGCGGCGACCTACGAGCAGTACTTC. Translating it yields CASSSDAATYEQYF.

The V call is TRBV6-5, the J call TRBJ1-1; D uncertain. There are 14 residues in the CDR3. The V gene's germline CDR1 is MNHEY and CDR2 SVGAGI. V lost 2 bases and J lost 0, with 7 bases in between. The CDR3 here is CASSYGIMNTEAFF. CDR3 sequence (DNA): TGTGCCAGCAGTTACGGAATCATGAACACTGAAGCTTTCTTT.

This chain joins TRBV13 and TRBJ2-5, with 16 positions matching TRBD2. This CDR3 spans 17 amino acids. CDR1 is PRHDT and CDR2 is FYEKMQ in the germline V gene (reference sequence). Trimming took 5 bases from V and 4 from J; bases not matched to a gene: 7. This CDR3 is CASSTGLAGGDRETQYF. The CDR3 nucleotides are TGTGCCAGCAGCACGGGACTAGCGGGGGGGGACCGAGAGACCCAGTACTTC.

This chain connects TRBV5-4 to TRBJ1-1, with a tentative D call TRBD1 (5 bases). This CDR3 comprises 13 residues. From germline, CDR1 is SGHNT and CDR2 YYREEE (reference sequence). V lost 4 bases and J lost 3, with 10 bases in between. CDR3: CASSRTGDTEAFF. Written as DNA, the CDR3 is TGTGCCAGCAGCCGAACAGGTGACACTGAAGCTTTCTTT.

The V call is TRBV10-2, the J call TRBJ2-5; the D is unclear. V dropped 2 bases and J dropped 4 bases, with 8 bases sitting between them. This CDR3 has 13 residues. In germline, CDR1 is WSHSY, CDR2 SAAADI. CDR3 residues: CASSEIWRETQYF. The DNA of the CDR3 is TGCGCCAGCAGTGAGATTTGGCGAGAGACCCAGTACTTC.

The chain employs TRBV7-6 and TRBJ1-3; D perhaps matches TRBD1 (5 bases). Trimming shortened V by 0 bases and J by 1 base, and 10 bases separated the two germline ends. This CDR3 is built from 16 residues. The V gene's germline CDR1 is SGHVS and CDR2 FNYEAQ. CDR3 nucleotides: TGTGCCAGCAGCTTAGCGTGGGCAGGGTCTGGAAACACCATATATTTT. This translates into CASSLAWAGSGNTIYF.

The chain joins TRBV20-1 to TRBJ2-7, with D hard to call. Germline assignment: CDR1 DFQATT and CDR2 SNEGSKA (reference sequence). The V and J ends lost 1 base and 4 bases respectively, with 5 bases between them. CDR3 size: 11 residues. The CDR3: CSARVVYEQYF. The CDR3 region has the DNA TGCAGTGCTAGAGTTGTTTACGAGCAGTACTTC.

This clone was counted a few times. This sequence joins TRBV14 and TRBJ2-5; D uncertain. Trimming removed 2 bases at V and 5 bases at J, with 6 bases between. Germline-derived CDR1 and CDR2 are SGHDN and FVKESK. This CDR3 contains 12 residues. The CDR3 region is CASSQIRETQYF. CDR3 DNA: TGTGCCAGCAGCCAAATTCGGGAGACCCAGTACTTC.

The V and J genes are TRBV7-9 and TRBJ2-3; maybe TRBD2 (5 bases). V was pared by 4 bases and J by 8 bases, with 13 bases between. Germline CDR1 and CDR2: SEHNR and FQNEAQ (reference sequence). This CDR3 contains 13 residues. CDR3 protein: CASSSRGLVTQYF. CDR3 in DNA: TGTGCCAGCAGCTCCCGCGGGCTAGTTACGCAGTATTTT.

The genes are TRBV6-1 and TRBJ2-2; D remains unclear. The CDR3 totals 15 residues. The V end was cut by 7 bases, the J end by 0 bases, with 12 bases between. Looked up from germline, CDR1 is MNHNS and CDR2 is SASEGT. The CDR3 nucleotides are TGTGCCAGCACCCCCTGGTGGGCGAACACCGGGGAGCTGTTTTTT. Its translation: CASTPWWANTGELFF.